The clone carrying this TCR beta chain has at least ten counts. Its target is unknown. The data belong to a study of T-cell reconstitution after alpha-beta-depleted transplantation in children. Findings and caveats of the study: As was reported, about two months after transplant, alpha-beta T cells came from several hundred expanded graft clones. Surviving recipient T cells and thymic progenitors accounted for the high day-60 TCRbeta diversity observed in some patients.

Unique molecular identifiers featured in how the TCRbeta library was prepared. TCRdb re-called the PCR reads through MiXCR, storing one row per CDR3 protein. This sample yields hundreds of thousands of distinct CDR3 sequences, of which 6.5% to 10% are seen a single time; roughly 6% belongs to the top ten. Trimming shortened V by 4 bases and J by 0 bases, and 14 bases separated the two germline ends. Germline V CDR1 and CDR2: SGHKS, YYEKEE (reference sequence). The CDR3 extends over 15 amino acids. This TCR was recovered from a male patient under 18 who had a stem cell transplant for acute lymphoblastic leukemia, so the T cells may come from the graft donor. The chain joins TRBV5-5 to TRBJ2-7; D is ambiguous. The sequences come from PBMCs, mostly from graft donor cells, collected 180 days after TCRalphabeta/CD19-depleted stem cell transplant. This CDR3 reads CASSPVRFRSYEQYF. CDR3 in DNA: TGTGCCAGCAGCCCGGTGAGATTTCGCTCCTACGAGCAGTACTTC.